These T cell receptor beta chains were read from a single sample in a study of CD8 T cells in Susac syndrome. From the immunoSEQ multiplex PCR reads, TCRdb called clonotypes with MiXCR, one entry per CDR3 protein. The sample has under 200,000 distinct CDR3 sequences, 85% to 95% seen once. Sequenced material: CD4+ T cells from PBMCs. These receptors were collected from a human donor with Susac syndrome. Each CDR3 is given with its conserved first and last residue. A D gene is named only where the DNA matches it firmly. Rows give clone size only sometimes, using once, few, many, or a class for an expanded clone.

d_gene	v_gene	abundance	len	j_gene	CDR3aa	CDR3nt
TRBD1	TRBV15	-	15	TRBJ1-4	CATSGLGQGAEKLFF	TGTGCCACCAGCGGTCTAGGACAGGGGGCCGAAAAACTGTTTTTT
-	TRBV2	-	14	TRBJ2-5	CASRLTGYGETQYF	TGTGCCAGCAGGCTGACGGGGTACGGAGAGACCCAGTACTTC
TRBD2	TRBV6-5	-	15	TRBJ2-2	CASSPGGMGTGELFF	TGTGCCAGCAGTCCGGGGGGGATGGGCACCGGGGAGCTGTTTTTT
-	TRBV2	once	12	TRBJ1-1	CASSETRQEAFF	TGTGCCAGCAGTGAAACGAGACAAGAAGCTTTCTTT
TRBD1	TRBV12-3/TRBV12-4	-	14	TRBJ2-3	CASSLDRGDDTQYF	TGTGCCAGCAGTTTGGACAGGGGGGATGATACGCAGTATTTT
-	TRBV30	-	15	TRBJ1-3	CAWSADSYSGNTIYF	TGTGCCTGGAGTGCCGACAGCTACTCTGGAAACACCATATATTTT
-	TRBV6-2/TRBV6-3	-	15	TRBJ1-4	CASSWTTETNEKLFF	TGTGCCAGCAGTTGGACGACAGAAACTAATGAAAAACTGTTTTTT
TRBD1	TRBV5-1	once	15	TRBJ2-2	CASSLAGQANGELFF	TGCGCCAGCAGCTTGGCCGGACAGGCTAACGGGGAGCTGTTTTTT
-	TRBV24-1	-	11	TRBJ2-1	CATSDFQEQFF	TGTGCCACCAGTGATTTCCAGGAGCAGTTCTTC
-	TRBV20-1	-	12	TRBJ2-2	CRDGRYTGELFF	TGCAGAGACGGACGGTACACCGGGGAGCTGTTTTTT
-	TRBV4-3	-	13	TRBJ2-4	CASSQDLINIQYF	TGCGCCAGCAGCCAAGATCTCATAAACATTCAGTACTTC
-	TRBV27	-	15	TRBJ2-7	CASTRSRTGSYEQYF	TGTGCCAGCACTCGCTCGAGGACCGGATCCTACGAGCAGTACTTC
-	TRBV14	once	17	TRBJ2-1	CASSQAAGTKSYNEQFF	TGTGCCAGCAGCCAAGCTGCCGGGACAAAATCCTACAATGAGCAGTTCTTC
TRBD1	TRBV29-1	-	19	TRBJ2-1	CSVVGVLFRDRGRGDEQFF	TGCAGCGTTGTGGGGGTCCTTTTTCGGGACAGGGGGCGCGGGGATGAGCAGTTCTTC
-	TRBV4-2	-	15	TRBJ2-3	CASSQEVRPTDTQYF	TGTGCCAGCAGCCAAGAAGTTCGTCCGACAGATACGCAGTATTTT
TRBD1	TRBV9	-	15	TRBJ1-1	CASSVRDRQNTEAFF	TGTGCCAGCAGCGTCCGGGACAGACAGAACACTGAAGCTTTCTTT
-	TRBV18	-	16	TRBJ1-5	CASSPSGRGLDSPQHF	TGTGCCAGCTCACCGAGTGGGAGGGGGTTGGATTCGCCCCAGCATTTT
-	TRBV24-1	once	13	TRBJ2-1	CATSDWTDNEQFF	TGTGCCACCAGTGATTGGACTGACAATGAGCAGTTCTTC
-	TRBV30	-	14	TRBJ1-1	CAWSVSSVGTEAFF	TGTGCCTGGAGTGTATCATCAGTGGGCACTGAAGCTTTCTTT
-	TRBV20-1	once	15	TRBJ1-5	CSARDPGGSSRAPHF	TGCAGTGCTAGAGATCCTGGAGGCAGCTCGAGGGCCCCGCATTTT
-	TRBV11-2	once	14	TRBJ2-1	CASSSLQAWNEQFF	TGTGCCAGCAGCTCCCTGCAGGCGTGGAATGAGCAGTTCTTC
TRBD2	TRBV7-2	few	18	TRBJ2-7	CASSLGLAGETTHYEQYF	TGTGCCAGCAGCCTGGGACTAGCGGGGGAGACTACTCACTACGAGCAGTACTTC
-	TRBV20-1	-	15	TRBJ2-2	CSASIGRGNTGELFF	TGCAGTGCTAGTATAGGTCGGGGGAACACCGGGGAGCTGTTTTTT
-	TRBV27	-	15	TRBJ1-5	CASSLAVNSNQPQHF	TGTGCCAGCAGTTTAGCGGTCAATAGCAATCAGCCCCAGCATTTT
TRBD2	TRBV20-1	once	14	TRBJ2-3	CSPSGGGNTDTQYF	TGCAGTCCCTCCGGCGGGGGGAACACAGATACGCAGTATTTT
TRBD1	TRBV4-3	once	17	TRBJ2-1	CASSQLSAGTGTGEQFF	TGCGCCAGCAGCCAACTAAGCGCCGGGACAGGGACCGGCGAGCAGTTCTTC
TRBD1	TRBV6-5	-	13	TRBJ2-7	CASSPHRGLEQYF	TGTGCCAGCAGTCCGCACAGGGGGCTCGAGCAGTACTTC
-	TRBV25-1	-	13	TRBJ2-7	CASSTRQAYEQYF	TGTGCCAGCAGTACTCGACAGGCCTACGAGCAGTACTTC
TRBD2	TRBV9	once	17	TRBJ2-3	CASSVLGLAGATDTQYF	TGTGCCAGCAGCGTCCTAGGACTAGCGGGGGCTACAGATACGCAGTATTTT
TRBD2	TRBV29-1	-	15	TRBJ2-2	CSVMGLAGTTGELFF	TGCAGCGTCATGGGACTAGCCGGGACAACCGGGGAGCTGTTTTTT
-	TRBV20-1	-	16	TRBJ2-7	CSADSPITGPSYEQYF	TGCAGTGCGGATTCCCCAATCACAGGGCCCTCCTACGAGCAGTACTTC
TRBD1	TRBV5-1	-	13	TRBJ1-6	CASGTGESSPLHF	TGCGCCAGCGGGACAGGCGAAAGTTCACCCCTCCACTTT
-	TRBV20-1	-	14	TRBJ1-1	CSARAPTVNTEAFF	TGCAGTGCTAGAGCCCCGACAGTGAACACTGAAGCTTTCTTT
TRBD1	TRBV9	-	16	TRBJ2-5	CASSVDTGAGRETQYF	TGTGCCAGCAGCGTAGACACAGGGGCTGGAAGAGAGACCCAGTACTTC
-	TRBV13	-	15	TRBJ2-3	CASSSRGPSTDTQYF	TGTGCCAGCAGCTCAAGGGGACCCAGCACAGATACGCAGTATTTT
-	TRBV27	-	14	TRBJ2-7	CASIETGLRGEQYF	TGTGCCAGCATCGAAACAGGGCTAAGAGGCGAGCAGTACTTC
-	TRBV3-1	-	13	TRBJ2-7	CASSPESGYEQYF	TGTGCCAGCAGCCCCGAATCGGGCTACGAGCAGTACTTC
-	TRBV12-3/TRBV12-4	-	14	TRBJ1-5	CASSRSSSNQPQHF	TGTGCCAGCAGCCGATCTTCCAGCAATCAGCCCCAGCATTTT
-	TRBV12-3/TRBV12-4	-	11	TRBJ1-1	CASSRGLEAFF	TGTGCCAGCAGTCGGGGCCTAGAAGCTTTCTTT
-	TRBV3-1	-	13	TRBJ2-7	CASSPQRGGSRYF	TGTGCCAGCAGCCCCCAAAGGGGGGGCTCTCGATACTTC
-	TRBV25-1	-	14	TRBJ1-1	CASSAPGSWGEAFF	TGTGCCAGCAGTGCACCGGGCTCCTGGGGTGAAGCTTTCTTT
-	TRBV28	once	15	TRBJ1-1	CASSLLGGGNTEAFF	TGTGCCAGCAGCCTGTTGGGCGGGGGGAACACTGAAGCTTTCTTT
TRBD1	TRBV29-1	once	14	TRBJ1-2	CSVEDRDRAYGYTF	TGCAGCGTTGAAGATAGGGACAGGGCCTATGGCTACACCTTC
TRBD1	TRBV9	-	15	TRBJ2-3	CASSVGTGDTDTQYF	TGTGCCAGCAGCGTAGGGACAGGGGACACAGATACGCAGTATTTT
TRBD2	TRBV29-1	-	14	TRBJ2-3	CSVAGLADTDTQYF	TGCAGCGTGGCGGGGCTAGCGGACACAGATACGCAGTATTTT
-	TRBV4-3	once	13	TRBJ2-7	CASSQERWYEQYF	TGCGCCAGCAGCCAAGAGCGGTGGTACGAGCAGTACTTC
-	TRBV15	-	13	TRBJ2-3	CATSRGPADTQYF	TGTGCCACCAGCAGAGGCCCCGCAGATACGCAGTATTTT
-	TRBV11-2	-	15	TRBJ2-3	CASSLKGGGTDTQYF	TGTGCCAGCAGCCTCAAGGGGGGAGGGACAGATACGCAGTATTTT
-	TRBV11-1	-	14	TRBJ2-3	CASTPLLRTDTQYF	TGTGCCAGCACTCCTCTTTTGAGGACAGATACGCAGTATTTT
-	TRBV20-1	-	12	TRBJ2-7	CSARHTTYEQYF	TGCAGTGCTAGACACACCACCTACGAGCAGTACTTC
-	TRBV25-1	-	12	TRBJ2-1	CASSEIPAKQFF	TGTGCCAGCAGTGAAATCCCGGCGAAGCAGTTCTTC
TRBD1	TRBV20-1	-	14	TRBJ1-1	CSARGRGQDTEAFF	TGCAGTGCTAGAGGGAGGGGGCAGGACACTGAAGCTTTCTTT
-	TRBV30	-	12	TRBJ1-1	CAWSLDRDEAFF	TGTGCCTGGAGTCTAGACAGAGACGAAGCTTTCTTT
TRBD2	TRBV2	-	13	TRBJ2-1	CASGGLVYNEQFF	TGTGCCAGCGGGGGACTAGTCTACAATGAGCAGTTCTTC
-	TRBV9	-	14	TRBJ1-2	CASSVGTLGGGYTF	TGTGCCAGCAGCGTAGGGACCCTCGGAGGGGGCTACACCTTC
-	TRBV20-1	-	16	TRBJ1-1	CSARAVTLHRDTEAFF	TGCAGTGCTAGAGCCGTAACCTTACACAGGGACACTGAAGCTTTCTTT
TRBD1	TRBV5-1	once	15	TRBJ1-2	CASSLDRGVNYGYTF	TGCGCCAGCAGCTTGGACAGGGGGGTAAACTATGGCTACACCTTC
-	TRBV29-1	-	13	TRBJ1-4	CSVEGNMDEKLFF	TGCAGCGTAGAAGGGAATATGGATGAAAAACTGTTTTTT
-	TRBV2	-	15	TRBJ2-2	CASNGVTTVTGELFF	TGTGCCAGCAATGGGGTCACGACAGTCACCGGGGAGCTGTTTTTT